These 8 T cell receptor beta chains were sequenced from one sample in a study of blood T cell repertoires in COVID-19. Clones were sequenced by immunoSEQ multiplex PCR, and TCRdb holds only the in-frame ones, with some missing. The sample gives hundreds of thousands of clones, around 91% of which show up once; around 1.1% is in the top ten. The sequencing sample was made of PBMCs or T cells enriched from blood (not recorded which). Source of these receptors: a man aged 25 to 40 who had recovered from COVID-19.

The J gene is TRBJ2-2, the V gene TRBV2; 8 positions match TRBD1. CDR1 and CDR2 from the germline V gene are SNHLY and FYNNEI. The V segment lost 5 bases and the J segment 8 bases; nucleotides outside the gene matches: 13. The CDR3 covers 16 residues. The CDR3 sequence: CASSPRQGSGSGELFF. CDR3 DNA: TGTGCCAGCAGTCCGAGACAGGGGAGCGGTAGTGGGGAGCTGTTTTTT. Filled out from reference TRBV2 and TRBJ2-2, the complete variable domain reads EPEVTQTPSHQVTQMGQEVILRCVPISNHLYFYWYRQILGQKVEFLVSFYNNEISEKSEIFDDQFSVERPDGSNFTLKIRSTKLEDSAMYFCASSPRQGSGSGELFFGEGSRLTVL.

The chain carries TRBV18 and TRBJ1-4; 11 bases align to TRBD1. V shed 3 bases, J shed 0 bases, and the junction held 6 bases outside the gene matches. The length of the CDR3 is 18 residues. Per germline, CDR1 KGHSH and CDR2 LQKENI. DNA for the CDR3: TGTGCCAGCTCACCCCGGGGACAGGGGGAGACAACTAATGAAAAACTGTTTTTT. Residues: CASSPRGQGETTNEKLFF.

CDR3: CASSFGGGTSGTQYF. The CDR3 DNA follows: TGCGCCAGCAGCTTCGGGGGAGGGACTAGCGGTACCCAGTACTTC. The rearrangement uses TRBV5-1 and TRBJ2-5; 11 bases fit TRBD2. Looked up from germline, CDR1 is SGHRS and CDR2 is YFSETQ. The trim removed 2 bases at V and 8 bases at J, leaving 8 bases unmatched. The CDR3 is 15 amino acids. Drawing the rest from reference TRBV5-1 and TRBJ2-5, the complete variable domain is KAGVTQTPRYLIKTRGQQVTLSCSPISGHRSVSWYQQTPGQGLQFLFEYFSETQRNKGNFPGRFSGRQFSNSRSEMNVSTLELGDSALYLCASSFGGGTSGTQYFGPGTRLLVL.

The chain has TRBV27 and TRBJ2-5; D gene ambiguous. The length of the CDR3 is 15 residues. The germline V gene has CDR1 MNHEY and CDR2 SMNVEV (reference sequence). The ends were cut back, 2 bases at V and 6 bases at J, with 16 bases in the middle. CDR3 in DNA: TGTGCCAGCAGTTTAGTTGGGCGAGATCTGAAGACCCAGTACTTC. Translated: CASSLVGRDLKTQYF.

The chain recombines TRBV7-2 with TRBJ2-2; TRBD1 agrees at 8 bases. The V segment lost 5 bases and the J segment 4 bases; nucleotides outside the gene matches: 6. The length of the CDR3 is 15 residues. CDR1 is SGHTA, CDR2 FQGNSA, per germline. The CDR3 protein is CASSPRDRRTGELFF. The DNA of the CDR3 is TGTGCCAGCAGCCCAAGGGACAGGCGCACCGGGGAGCTGTTTTTT.

The chain couples TRBV19 to TRBJ1-3; the match to TRBD1 covers 10 bases. Germline assignment: CDR1 LNHDA and CDR2 SQIVND (reference sequence). The CDR3 has 15 amino acids. The junction had 8 bases not matched to a gene; V was cut back by 10 bases and J by 2 bases. CDR3 protein: CAISPGTGAGNTIYF. Written as DNA, the CDR3 is TGTGCCATTTCGCCAGGGACAGGGGCTGGAAACACCATATATTTT.

The genes are TRBV2 and TRBJ2-7; 7 nucleotides line up with TRBD1. The CDR3 has 12 residues. Germline CDR1 is SNHLY and CDR2 is FYNNEI. After removal of 7 bases from V and 4 bases from J, the junction contained 4 bases not matched to a gene. CDR3 loop: CASTGDRYEQYF. The CDR3, as DNA: TGTGCCAGCACCGGGGACAGATACGAGCAGTACTTC.

As DNA, the CDR3 is TGTGCCAGCAGCTCCCAGACAGGGCGAGTCGTGTTTTTTGGCTACACCTTC. Its protein is CASSSQTGRVVFFGYTF. The chain links TRBV5-6 to TRBJ1-2; 7 bases map to TRBD1. Looked up from germline, CDR1 is SGHDT and CDR2 is YYEEEE. The CDR3 extends over 17 amino acids. After removal of 3 bases from V and 7 bases from J, the junction contained 18 bases not matched to a gene.